This TCR beta chain comes out of a study of cytomegalovirus exposure and HLA in healthy donors. Study-wide context: In an earlier analysis, around 100 million unique TCR beta sequences were found from 150 million to 200 million T cells.

13 Jbeta primers and 60 Vbeta primers were used for the PCR. Produced via immunoSEQ multiplex PCR; TCRdb's table is partial and in-frame only. Of fewer than 100,000 clones in the sample, over 60% were seen once. Whole-study findings and limits: In a later analysis, TCR beta V- and J-gene trimming was associated with a missense DCLRE1C variant. It was reported that the classifier diagnosed cytomegalovirus status with high specificity and sensitivity in both the original and validation cohorts.

This clone was observed a handful of times. Its specificity is unknown. Trimming pared 5 bases from V and 2 bases from J, leaving 13 bases between. Germline loops: CDR1 LGHNA, CDR2 YNFKEQ. This CDR3 is built from 15 residues. This rearrangement joins TRBV4-2 to TRBJ1-3; a weak D match, TRBD1 (5 bases). The source of this sequence is a female donor in good health and CMV-seronegative. Material for sequencing was PBMCs. CDR3 sequence: CASSIQEGAGNTIYF. CDR3 sequence (DNA): TGTGCCAGCAGCATACAGGAAGGCGCTGGAAACACCATATATTTT.